The 23 T cell receptor beta chains listed next were all sequenced from one sample in a study of OX40 agonist ivuxolimab in advanced cancers. Sequencing was performed with immunoSEQ multiplex PCR; in TCRdb, only in-frame clones are kept and a portion is missing. The table has tens of thousands of clones, roughly 90% seen once; the top ten hold approximately 5%. Material: CD4+ or CD8+ T cells sorted from blood, obtained in a trial of the OX40 agonist ivuxolimab. The receptor source for this set is an adult with an advanced solid tumor such as melanoma, head and neck, liver or kidney cancer.

CDR3 in amino acids: CASSPTASSYNEQFF. In nucleotides, the CDR3 is TGCGCCAGCAGCCCAACGGCAAGCTCCTACAATGAGCAGTTCTTC. The chain joins TRBV5-1 to TRBJ2-1; no clear D. CDR3 length: 15 residues. The ends were cut back, 4 bases at V and 0 bases at J, with 11 bases in the middle. CDR1 and CDR2 (germline): SGHRS, YFSETQ.

The chain links TRBV5-1 to TRBJ1-1, with 8 bases fitting TRBD1. CDR1 SGHRS and CDR2 YFSETQ come from the germline V gene. The CDR3 loop spans 14 amino acids. J lost 5 bases, V lost 4 bases, and 7 bases had no gene match. In DNA form, the CDR3 reads TGCGCCAGCAGCACAGACAGGGGAGGAACTGAAGCTTTCTTT. It is translated as CASSTDRGGTEAFF.

In its sample, this clone was seen once. The rearrangement joins TRBV5-1 to TRBJ1-3, with D unclear. The V and J ends lost 2 bases and 3 bases respectively, with 18 bases between them. The germline gives CDR1 SGHRS, CDR2 YFSETQ. This CDR3 has 17 residues. The CDR3 here is CASSLGSAVGVGNTIYF. The CDR3, as DNA: TGCGCCAGCAGCTTAGGAAGCGCGGTGGGAGTTGGAAACACCATATATTTT.

The chain is built from TRBV13 and TRBJ1-2; D may be TRBD1 (5 bases). The V gene's germline CDR1 is PRHDT and CDR2 FYEKMQ (reference sequence). This CDR3 is 14 amino acids long. Trimming took 0 bases from V and 3 from J, leaving 8 bases between them. The CDR3 loop reads CASSLGWDHYGYTF. The CDR3 DNA follows: TGTGCCAGCAGCTTAGGTTGGGACCACTATGGCTACACCTTC.

This clone was seen only a few times. The CDR3 bases are TGCGCCAGCACCCCCCGGACGGGTTTGGGGTCCTACGAGCAGTACTTC. It translates to CASTPRTGLGSYEQYF. V and J are TRBV5-1 and TRBJ2-7; D ambiguous. CDR3 length: 16 amino acids. Trimming cost V 6 bases and J 1 base, with 20 bases left between them. Germline V gene sequence: CDR1 SGHRS, CDR2 YFSETQ.

The gene calls are TRBV29-1 and TRBJ1-4; TRBD1 agrees at 8 bases. CDR1 is SQVTM and CDR2 is ANQGSEA in the germline V gene. The CDR3 has 15 amino acids. V trimming: 7 bases; J trimming: 2 bases; junction bases outside the gene matches: 9. The CDR3 protein is CSALRGLNTNEKLFF. CDR3 DNA: TGCAGCGCGCTCAGGGGGCTGAACACTAATGAAAAACTGTTTTTT.

The chain links TRBV7-9 to TRBJ1-6, with TRBD1 as a possible D gene (5 bases). Germline V gives CDR1 SEHNR, CDR2 FQNEAQ (reference sequence). The CDR3 has 16 residues. The ends were cut back, 5 bases at V and 9 bases at J, with 20 bases in the middle. CDR3 nucleotide sequence: TGTGCCAGCAGCCTACCTCGGGGCCTCGTGGGTTCACCCCTCCACTTT. The encoded protein is CASSLPRGLVGSPLHF.

The genes are TRBV14 and TRBJ2-7; weak D call: TRBD2 (7 bases). The CDR3 has 15 amino acids. Germline V gene lookup returns CDR1 SGHDN and CDR2 FVKESK. V lost 3 bases to trimming and J lost 7 bases, with 19 bases between them. For the CDR3, the DNA is TGTGCCAGCAGCCAGCGGGCGGGGGCGCCAGGGGAGCAGTACTTC. This codes for CASSQRAGAPGEQYF.

The J gene is TRBJ2-1, the V gene TRBV7-2; TRBD1 might be the D (7 bases). V was clipped by 5 bases and J by 5 bases, with 19 bases between them. This CDR3 has 16 residues. Per the germline V gene, CDR1 is SGHTA and CDR2 is FQGNSA. The CDR3 region is CASSPSETGTHNEQFF. The CDR3 DNA is TGTGCCAGCAGCCCATCGGAGACAGGGACTCACAATGAGCAGTTCTTC.

The chain carries TRBV5-1 and TRBJ2-5; 7 nucleotides match TRBD1. CDR3 length: 14 residues. CDR1 and CDR2 (germline): SGHRS, YFSETQ. The trim removed 4 bases at V and 5 bases at J, leaving 8 bases unmatched. CDR3 sequence (DNA): TGCGCCAGCAGCGCCCTGACAGGGCGGGAGACCCAGTACTTC. As protein: CASSALTGRETQYF.

The chain joins TRBV5-4 to TRBJ1-6; weak D call: TRBD1 (6 bases). The germline V gene encodes CDR1 SGHNT and CDR2 YYREEE (reference sequence). Trimming removed 3 bases at V and 6 bases at J, with 16 bases between. The CDR3 runs 16 residues. The CDR3 spells CASSSYTGRSNSPLHF. CDR3 coding DNA: TGTGCCAGCAGCTCCTATACAGGGAGGTCTAATTCACCCCTCCACTTT.

The chain employs TRBV30 and TRBJ2-1; 8 nucleotides line up with TRBD1. The germline V gene encodes CDR1 GTSNPN and CDR2 SVGIG (reference sequence). With 3 bases clipped from V and 4 bases from J, the junction kept 8 bases outside the gene matches. The CDR3 runs to 15 residues. The CDR3 loop reads CAWRRRDRKYNEQFF. In DNA form, the CDR3 reads TGTGCCTGGAGAAGACGGGACAGGAAATACAATGAGCAGTTCTTC.

The chain joins TRBV5-1 to TRBJ1-1; 7 bases are shared with TRBD1. The CDR3 sequence is 15 residues long. With V trimmed by 3 bases and J by 4 bases, 9 bases remained unmatched. CDR1 SGHRS and CDR2 YFSETQ come from the germline V gene. The CDR3 is CASSSGGDEGTEAFF. The CDR3 DNA sequence: TGCGCCAGCAGCTCAGGGGGGGACGAGGGCACTGAAGCTTTCTTT.

The chain links TRBV27 to TRBJ2-1, with TRBD2 identical over 8 bases. This CDR3 is 19 amino acids long. Germline assignment: CDR1 MNHEY and CDR2 SMNVEV (reference sequence). Losses at the gene ends were 0 bases for V and 5 bases for J; bases not matched to a gene: 15. CDR3 bases: TGTGCCAGCAGTTTATCTTACCCCACACCAGCGGGAGTGAACAATGAGCAGTTCTTC. Its protein product is CASSLSYPTPAGVNNEQFF.

The rearrangement joins TRBV28 to TRBJ2-6; 8 positions match TRBD1. The CDR3 runs to 18 residues. V dropped 10 bases and J dropped 0; count of bases not matched to a gene: 14. Germline CDR1 MDHEN, CDR2 SYDVKM. This CDR3 reads CATTGRGTGLSGANVLTF. DNA of the CDR3: TGTGCCACCACCGGTAGGGGGACAGGCCTCTCTGGGGCCAACGTCCTGACTTTC.

This rearrangement joins TRBV5-1 to TRBJ2-5, with D maybe TRBD2 (5 bases). The CDR3 runs to 15 residues. The V gene's germline CDR1 is SGHRS and CDR2 YFSETQ. The ends were cut back, 5 bases at V and 1 base at J, with 15 bases in the middle. The chain's CDR3 is CASRRKEGSQETQYF. CDR3 DNA sequence: TGCGCCAGCAGAAGGAAGGAAGGGAGCCAAGAGACCCAGTACTTC.

The chain links TRBV7-9 to TRBJ2-7, with TRBD1 as a possible D gene (5 bases). Trimming cost V 6 bases and J 2 bases, with 14 bases left between them. In germline, CDR1 is SEHNR, CDR2 FQNEAQ (reference sequence). The CDR3 consists of 14 residues. The CDR3 here is CASSQGIGAYEQYF. As DNA, the CDR3 is TGTGCCAGCAGTCAGGGAATAGGAGCCTACGAGCAGTACTTC.

The gene calls are TRBV2 and TRBJ1-2; 10 positions match TRBD1. V shed 4 bases, J shed 7 bases, and the junction held 6 bases outside the gene matches. CDR3 size: 14 residues. Germline V lookup: CDR1 SNHLY, CDR2 FYNNEI. CDR3 bases: TGTGCCAGCAGTGCCACCCGGGACAGGGGTGGCTACACCTTC. It is translated as CASSATRDRGGYTF.

This clone was seen only a few times. Relative to the germline gene, one junction end is altered; a read error may explain this. The chain couples TRBV6-6 to TRBJ2-1; D assignment may be TRBD1 or TRBD2 (5 bases each). Germline V gene sequence: CDR1 MNHNY, CDR2 SVGAGI (reference sequence). This CDR3 is built from 12 residues. The CDR3 DNA sequence: TGTGCCAGCAGTTACGGGGCCGGGACCCTGATCTTC. Translated: CASSYGAGTLIF.

The chain links TRBV6-5 to TRBJ1-3, with a weak D call TRBD1 (6 bases). The germline CDR1 and CDR2 sequences are MNHEY and SVGAGI. Trimming pared 5 bases from V and 5 bases from J, leaving 10 bases between. The CDR3 is 13 amino acids. CDR3 bases: TGTGCCAGCAGTAACAGGGTTAGAAACACCATATATTTT. The encoded protein is CASSNRVRNTIYF.

The chain recombines TRBV5-1 with TRBJ2-7; TRBD1 is a possible D gene (5 bases). The CDR3 sequence is 15 residues long. The germline V and J ends were trimmed by 1 base and 3 bases, with 14 bases remaining between them. Germline values: CDR1 SGHRS, CDR2 YFSETQ. The CDR3 DNA sequence: TGCGCCAGCAGCTTGTCGCCAGGGAACTACTACGAGCAGTACTTC. Residues: CASSLSPGNYYEQYF.

The chain joins TRBV6-5 to TRBJ2-7; D unclear. Germline CDR1 is MNHEY and CDR2 is SVGAGI. This CDR3 is built from 13 residues. The V end lost 2 bases, the J end lost 2 bases, and 7 bases lay between the germline ends. The CDR3 nucleotides are TGTGCCAGCAGTTACAGGCCTGCCTACGAGCAGTACTTC. It yields the protein CASSYRPAYEQYF.

The chain is built from TRBV9 and TRBJ2-1, with D unclear. CDR3 length equals 16 residues. Germline CDR1 SGDLS, CDR2 YYNGEE. Trimming took 3 bases from V and 7 from J, leaving 20 bases between them. CDR3 region: CASSGTRVFTPNEQFF. The CDR3 DNA reads as TGTGCCAGCAGCGGAACACGGGTTTTTACTCCGAATGAGCAGTTCTTC. Full variable domain (missing parts from reference TRBV9 and TRBJ2-1): DSGVTQTPKHLITATGQRVTLRCSPRSGDLSVYWYQQSLDQGLQFLIQYYNGEERAKGNILERFSAQQFPDLHSELNLSSLELGDSALYFCASSGTRVFTPNEQFFGPGTRLTVL.